The clone carrying this T cell receptor beta chain was detected a few times. Per the original data handling: Reference gene primer amplification gave nucleated cell count estimates. The repertoire was sequenced with immunoSEQ multiplex PCR; TCRdb's copy has only in-frame clones and lacks some. That table supplies the V and J calls and clone size; D and trimming were determined from the DNA. The table lists some 310,000 clones, nearly 90% of them singletons. Trimming took 5 bases from V and 9 from J; bases not matched to a gene: 4. The CDR3 has 12 amino acids. Germline V gives CDR1 MDHEN, CDR2 SYDVKM. One Seattle source followed patients from active infection through their disease course. The data are from a study of blood T cell repertoires in COVID-19. Turning to the study itself: The origin of the acute and convalescent COVID-19 samples was the United States, Italy and Spain. PBMCs, B-cell-depleted T cells, or T cells provided the cDNA or gDNA that made up the material.

Sequencing used peripheral blood. The chain links TRBV28 to TRBJ1-1; 9 nucleotides match TRBD1. This sequence originates from a woman in her forties with COVID-19, enrolled during active disease. The CDR3: CASSRGTGQAFF. The CDR3 DNA sequence: TGTGCCAGCAGTCGCGGGACAGGGCAAGCTTTCTTT.